This record looks at one TCR beta chain sequence and its context. V was shortened by 6 bases and J by 6 bases, with 8 bases between the two germline ends. This CDR3 contains 11 residues. Germline CDR1 KGHSH, CDR2 LQKENI. Sequencing used immunoSEQ multiplex PCR; TCRdb keeps in-frame clones, though not all of them. The data hold 350,000 or so clones, with 87% observed a single time. This sample was included in a study of blood T cell repertoires in COVID-19. The sample consisted of peripheral blood. The TCR comes from a young woman with COVID-19, enrolled during active disease. The chain employs TRBV18 and TRBJ1-1; the D is unclear. The CDR3 region has the DNA TGTGCCAGCTCCCCCGAGGCTGAAGCTTTCTTT. Translating it yields CASSPEAEAFF.